This T cell receptor beta chain was found in a study of cytomegalovirus exposure and HLA in healthy donors. Study observations and caveats: Productive status was seen about 90% or about 30% of the time for most TCR beta V segments in an earlier analysis. Reported performance of the classifier showed diagnosis of cytomegalovirus status with high specificity and sensitivity.

The V gene lost 1 base and the J gene lost 0 bases, with 7 bases spanning the gap. The germline CDR1 and CDR2 sequences are LGHNA and YSLEER. The CDR3 has 14 residues. The donors, nominally healthy at sampling, likely had unrecorded immune exposures. PCR employed 60 Vbeta and 13 Jbeta primers. Repertoires were generated with immunoSEQ multiplex PCR, while TCRdb's copy carries only in-frame clones and drops some. The sample lists some 100,000 clones; about 80% were seen once. Worth noting for this clone: What it recognizes is unknown. Within the sample, other DNA sequences also encode this same CDR3.

The material sequenced was PBMCs. The sequence came from a female donor in good health and CMV-seronegative. The chain carries TRBV4-3 and TRBJ2-7, with D maybe TRBD1 (6 bases). CDR3 bases: TGCGCCAGCAGCCAAGGAGGGGGCTCCTACGAGCAGTACTTC. As protein: CASSQGGGSYEQYF.